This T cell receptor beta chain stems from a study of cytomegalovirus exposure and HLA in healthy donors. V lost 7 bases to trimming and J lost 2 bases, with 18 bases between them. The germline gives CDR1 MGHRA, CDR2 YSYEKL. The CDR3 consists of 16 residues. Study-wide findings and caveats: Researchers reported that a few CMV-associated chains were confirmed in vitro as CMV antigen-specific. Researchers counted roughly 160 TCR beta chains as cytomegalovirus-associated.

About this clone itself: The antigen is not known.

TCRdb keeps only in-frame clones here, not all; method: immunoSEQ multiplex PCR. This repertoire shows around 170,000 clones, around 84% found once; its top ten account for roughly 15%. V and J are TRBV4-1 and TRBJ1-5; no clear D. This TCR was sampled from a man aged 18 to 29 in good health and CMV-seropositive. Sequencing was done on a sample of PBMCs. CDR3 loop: CASKSGTPEGNQPQHF. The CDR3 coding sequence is TGCGCCAGCAAGTCTGGAACACCCGAGGGCAATCAGCCCCAGCATTTT.